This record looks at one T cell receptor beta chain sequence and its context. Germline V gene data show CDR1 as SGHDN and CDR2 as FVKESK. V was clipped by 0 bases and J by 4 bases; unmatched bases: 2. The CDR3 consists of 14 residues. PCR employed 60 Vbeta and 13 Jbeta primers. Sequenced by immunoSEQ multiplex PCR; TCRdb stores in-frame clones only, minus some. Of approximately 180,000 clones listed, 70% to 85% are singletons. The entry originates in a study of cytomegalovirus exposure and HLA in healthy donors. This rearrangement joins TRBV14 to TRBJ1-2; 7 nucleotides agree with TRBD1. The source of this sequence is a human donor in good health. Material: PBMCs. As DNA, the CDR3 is TGTGCCAGCAGCCAAGATCCAGGGGGCTATGGCTACACCTTC. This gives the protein CASSQDPGGYGYTF.